This record covers a single TCR beta chain. No cognate antigen has been identified for it. Per-base quality was not reported, and no clone a single base away is much larger than it. The trim is 0 bases for V and 0 bases for J, with a gap of 14 bases between the germline ends. CDR1 is given as LGHNT and CDR2 as FRNRAP, both from the germline V gene. Including cysteine and phenylalanine, the CDR3 has 17 amino acids. Only the CDR3 part of the read is kept: 51 bases, read in frame from the first base. This sample was taken from a study of shared clonotypes between healthy human individuals (dated by TCRdb to about 2020). The study in broad terms: Three men and a couple of women, aged 18 to 49 years, made up the cohort. For each donor, three plates each were used for CD4 naive and CD4 memory, two plates were used for CD8 naive, and one plate was used for CD8 memory. Libraries were prepared and TCR repertoires were sequenced by different laboratories using diverse techniques, in order to increase sequencing depth and limit assay-specific biases. To estimate repertoire size and how much clonotype sharing occurs between individuals, the study deeply sequenced the blood TCR repertoires of 5 or 6 healthy adults. Between about 0.94 and 8.9 billion PBMCs per donor were obtained by leukapheresis. What the work shows at the level of the full study, not this receptor alone: Sampling was restricted to blood, and TCR repertoires in tissue are likely to differ from TCR repertoires in blood. Larger estimated clonotype richness was generally found for naive subsets than for memory subsets. Clonotypes shared by all four sorted-subset donors showed higher generation probabilities than non-shared clonotypes. Incomplete sequencing was indicated by rarefaction of sorted-subset datasets, despite the large sequencing depth. Pairwise subsampling led to the expectation that sequencing depth would affect the degree of clonotype sharing among donors. When a few donors were compared, the shared fraction of clonotypes was roughly 5% for naive CD4, 3% to 4% for naive CD8, more than 2% for memory CD4, and under 0.5% for memory CD8. Because the study included a small number of donors, the genetic and exposure-history diversity represented was limited.

TCR CDR3 regions were amplified from genomic DNA by multiplex PCR using the deep immunoSEQ assay. Extracted genomic DNA from each cell subset was distributed evenly across all wells of several immunoSEQ 96-well plates, and each plate was treated as a replicate. For sorted subsets, 150 to 250 ng genomic DNA, equal to some 30,000 T cell genomes, was loaded into each replicate PCR. Purified libraries were quantified with a Qubit 3.0 fluorometer, sized on a Bioanalyzer 2100, and re-quantified with the KAPA Library Quantification kit. Every immunoSEQ 96-well plate was sequenced on a dedicated single-read 150-cycle Illumina NextSeq 550 flow cell. The published analysis was carried out like this. Because the immunoSEQ output included only junctional sequences and no quality scores, the filtering could not be the same as the filtering used for full-length reads. Sequences were annotated with PyIR, a Python wrapper for IgBLAST v1.9, using IMGT germline references to assign V/J genes and CDR3. Any read was removed if the V/J assignment was weak (E-value above 1e-6), the CDR3 was missing, or the read contained stop codons, out-of-frame junctions, or ambiguous translated residues. V3J clonotypes were defined by identical inferred V gene, J gene, and CDR3 amino acid sequence. To compute the percentage overlap between repertoires, the number of shared unique clonotypes was divided by the size of the smaller repertoire. Three approaches were used to assess repertoire richness: RTK rarefaction, the Chao1 estimator, and Recon v2.1 estimates of unobserved clonotypes. OLGA was used to compute generation probabilities for all TCRbeta clonotypes that the gDNA method yielded from several donors. As stored in TCRdb, this immuneACCESS dataset retains in-frame rearrangements with V and J assigned. A fraction of the clones does not appear; measured against another copy, unresolved V genes explain less than half of the discrepancy, and the remainder lacks a known reason. The DNA was the basis for D and trimming; V, J and clone size are from that table. The sample records over 2 million clones, about 95% of which are singletons. The ten largest account for 0.1% to 0.15% of the sample.

The donors were healthy, HIV-negative adults who had no recently reported acute infections or vaccinations. Only Caucasian adults living in Nashville, Tennessee, USA were represented among the donors. CD4+ T cells were enriched by magnetic negative selection, after which naive cells were positively selected on CD45RA and the negative fraction was taken as the memory subset. Blood was obtained by leukapheresis, after which PBMCs were separated by Ficoll-Histopaque density gradient centrifugation and cryopreserved in liquid nitrogen vapor phase. Analytical flow cytometry was used to check the purity and quantity of each magnetically sorted T cell population. Each sorted fraction had its genomic DNA isolated and then quantified by UV absorbance on a Nanodrop 2000c.

Sample: naive CD4+ T cells sorted from blood. The intended sense of this specimen's cell subset or site label: CD45RA+ positively selected. This chain is built from TRBV12-5 and TRBJ2-5; TRBD1 could be the D gene, as 6 bases match. The sequence was obtained from a man aged 18 to 35 in good health. The bases are TGTGCTAGTGGTTTGGTAATAGGACAGCAGTACCAAGAGACCCAGTACTTC. Translated, it reads CASGLVIGQQYQETQYF.